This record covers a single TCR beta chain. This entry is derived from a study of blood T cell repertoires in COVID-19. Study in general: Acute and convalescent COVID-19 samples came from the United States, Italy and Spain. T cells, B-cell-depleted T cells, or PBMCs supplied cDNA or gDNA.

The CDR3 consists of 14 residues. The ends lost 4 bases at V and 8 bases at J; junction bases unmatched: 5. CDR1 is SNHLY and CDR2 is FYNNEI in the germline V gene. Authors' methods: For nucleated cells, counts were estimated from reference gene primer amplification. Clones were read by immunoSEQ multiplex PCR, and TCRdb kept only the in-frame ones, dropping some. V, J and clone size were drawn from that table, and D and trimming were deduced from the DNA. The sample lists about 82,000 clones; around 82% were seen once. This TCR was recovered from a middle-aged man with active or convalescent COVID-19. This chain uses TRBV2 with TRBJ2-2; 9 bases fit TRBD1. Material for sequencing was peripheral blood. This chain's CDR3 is CASSGQGTGGELFF. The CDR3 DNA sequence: TGTGCCAGCAGTGGGCAGGGGACAGGGGGGGAGCTGTTTTTT.